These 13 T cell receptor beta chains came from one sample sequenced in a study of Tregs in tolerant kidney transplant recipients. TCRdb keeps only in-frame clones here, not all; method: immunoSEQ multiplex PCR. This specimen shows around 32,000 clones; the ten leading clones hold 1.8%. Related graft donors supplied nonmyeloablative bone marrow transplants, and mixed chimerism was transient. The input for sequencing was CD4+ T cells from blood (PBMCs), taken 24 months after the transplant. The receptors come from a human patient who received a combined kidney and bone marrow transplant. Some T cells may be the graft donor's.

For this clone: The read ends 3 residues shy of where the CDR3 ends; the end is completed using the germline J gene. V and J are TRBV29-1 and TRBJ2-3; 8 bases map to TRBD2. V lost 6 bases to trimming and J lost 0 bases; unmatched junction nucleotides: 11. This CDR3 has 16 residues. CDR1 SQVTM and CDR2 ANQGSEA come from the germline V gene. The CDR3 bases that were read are TGCAGCGTATCCGGGGGGGAGGGCCGGAGCACAGATACG. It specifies CSVSGGEGRSTDT. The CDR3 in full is CSVSGGEGRSTDTQYF.

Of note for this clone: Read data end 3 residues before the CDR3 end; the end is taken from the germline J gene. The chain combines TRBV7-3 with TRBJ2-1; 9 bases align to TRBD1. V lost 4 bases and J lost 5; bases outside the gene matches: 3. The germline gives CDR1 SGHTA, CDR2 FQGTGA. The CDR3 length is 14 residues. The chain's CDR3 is CASSWDRDHNEQFF. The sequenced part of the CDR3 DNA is TGTGCCAGCAGCTGGGACAGGGACCACAATGAG.

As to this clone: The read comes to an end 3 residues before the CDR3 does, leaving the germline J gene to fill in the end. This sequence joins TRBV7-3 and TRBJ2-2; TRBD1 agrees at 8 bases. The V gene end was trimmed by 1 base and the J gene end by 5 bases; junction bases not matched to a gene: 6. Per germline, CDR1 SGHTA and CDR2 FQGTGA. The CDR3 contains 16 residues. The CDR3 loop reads CASSLSRTGRTGELFF. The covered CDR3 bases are TGTGCCAGCAGCTTAAGTCGGACAGGGAGGACCGGGGAG.

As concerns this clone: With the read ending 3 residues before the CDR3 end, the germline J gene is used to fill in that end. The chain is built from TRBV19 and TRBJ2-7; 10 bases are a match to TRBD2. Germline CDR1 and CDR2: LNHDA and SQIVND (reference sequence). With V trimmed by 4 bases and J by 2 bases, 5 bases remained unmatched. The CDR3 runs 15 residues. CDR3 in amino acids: CASSTIAGGPYEQYF. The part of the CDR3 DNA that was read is TGTGCCAGTAGTACTATAGCGGGAGGACCCTACGAG.

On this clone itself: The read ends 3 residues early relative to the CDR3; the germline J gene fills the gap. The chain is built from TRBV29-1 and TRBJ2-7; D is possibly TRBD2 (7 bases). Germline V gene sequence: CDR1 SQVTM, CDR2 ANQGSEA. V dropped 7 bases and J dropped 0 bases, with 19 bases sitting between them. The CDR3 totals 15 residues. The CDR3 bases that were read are TGCAGCGCGGGTTCGGGGGGCTCTAGCTCCTACGAG. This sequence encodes CSAGSGGSSSYE. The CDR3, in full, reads CSAGSGGSSSYEQYF.

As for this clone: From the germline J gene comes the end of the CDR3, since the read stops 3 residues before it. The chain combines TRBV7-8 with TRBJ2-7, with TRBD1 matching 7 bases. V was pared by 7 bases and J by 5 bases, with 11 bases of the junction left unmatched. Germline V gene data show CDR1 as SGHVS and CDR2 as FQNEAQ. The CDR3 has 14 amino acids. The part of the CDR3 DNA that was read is TGTGCCAGCACCCCGACAGGGACACTGGACGAG. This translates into CASTPTGTLDE. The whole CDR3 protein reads CASTPTGTLDEQYF.

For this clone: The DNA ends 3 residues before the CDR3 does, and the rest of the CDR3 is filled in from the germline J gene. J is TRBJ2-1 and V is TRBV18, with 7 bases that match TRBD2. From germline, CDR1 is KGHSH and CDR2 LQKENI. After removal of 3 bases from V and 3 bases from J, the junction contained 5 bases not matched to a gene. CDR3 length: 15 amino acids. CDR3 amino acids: CASSPSSGYYNEQFF. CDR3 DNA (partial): TGTGCCAGCTCACCTTCTAGCGGATACTACAATGAG. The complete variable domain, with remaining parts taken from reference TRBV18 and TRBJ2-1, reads NAGVMQNPRHLVRRRGQEARLRCSPMKGHSHVYWYRQLPEEGLKFMVYLQKENIIDESGMPKERFSAEFPKEGPSILRIQQVVRGDSAAYFCASSPSSGYYNEQFFGPGTRLTVL.

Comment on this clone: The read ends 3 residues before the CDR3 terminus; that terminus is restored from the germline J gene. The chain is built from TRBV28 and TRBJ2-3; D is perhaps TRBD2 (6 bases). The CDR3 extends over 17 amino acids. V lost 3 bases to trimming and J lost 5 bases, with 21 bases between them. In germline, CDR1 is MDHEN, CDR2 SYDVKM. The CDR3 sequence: CASSLSGTPGRRDTQYF. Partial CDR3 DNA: TGTGCCAGCAGTTTGTCAGGGACTCCGGGGCGGAGAGATACG.

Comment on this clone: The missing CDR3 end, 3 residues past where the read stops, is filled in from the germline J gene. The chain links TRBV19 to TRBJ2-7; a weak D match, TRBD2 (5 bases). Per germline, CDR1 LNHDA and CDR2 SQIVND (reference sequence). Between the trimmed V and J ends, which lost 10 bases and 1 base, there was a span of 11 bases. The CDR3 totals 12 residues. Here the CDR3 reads CATGGGSYEQYF. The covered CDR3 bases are TGTGCCACCGGAGGCGGTTCCTACGAG.

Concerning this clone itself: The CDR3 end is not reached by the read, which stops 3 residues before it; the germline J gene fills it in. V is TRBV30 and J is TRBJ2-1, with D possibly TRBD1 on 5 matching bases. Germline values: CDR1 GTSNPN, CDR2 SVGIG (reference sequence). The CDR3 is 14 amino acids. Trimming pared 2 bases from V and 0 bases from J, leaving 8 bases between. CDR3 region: CAWSIDSSYNEQFF. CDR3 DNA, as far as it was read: TGTGCCTGGAGTATTGACAGCTCCTACAATGAG.

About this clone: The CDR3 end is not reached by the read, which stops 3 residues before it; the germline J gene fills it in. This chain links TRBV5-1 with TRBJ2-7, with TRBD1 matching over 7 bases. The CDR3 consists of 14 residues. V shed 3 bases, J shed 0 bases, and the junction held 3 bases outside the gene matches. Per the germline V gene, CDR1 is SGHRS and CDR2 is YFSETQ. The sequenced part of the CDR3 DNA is TGCGCCAGCAGCTCGGGACAGAGCTCCTACGAG. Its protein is CASSSGQSSYE. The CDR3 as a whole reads CASSSGQSSYEQYF.

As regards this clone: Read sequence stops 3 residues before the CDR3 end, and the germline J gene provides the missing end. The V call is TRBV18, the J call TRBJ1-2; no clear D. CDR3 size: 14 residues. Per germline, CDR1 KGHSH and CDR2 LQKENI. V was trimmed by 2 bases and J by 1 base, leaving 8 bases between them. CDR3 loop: CASSPARGNYGYTF. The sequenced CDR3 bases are TGTGCCAGCTCACCAGCGCGGGGTAACTATGGC.

CDR3 amino acids: CAISRDRGAGANVLTF. CDR3 DNA, as far as it was read: TGTGCCATCAGTCGGGACAGGGGTGCTGGGGCCAACGTC. The V and J genes are TRBV10-3 and TRBJ2-6; 10 bases match TRBD1. The CDR3 end falls 3 residues outside the read, so it is completed with the germline J gene. CDR1 is ENHRY, CDR2 SYGVKD, per germline. The CDR3 has 16 amino acids. V lost 5 bases to trimming and J lost 2 bases; unmatched junction nucleotides: 3.